The 26 T cell receptor beta chains listed next were all sequenced from one sample in a study of blood T cell repertoires in COVID-19. Repertoires were generated with immunoSEQ multiplex PCR, while TCRdb's copy carries only in-frame clones and drops some. This sample carries nearly 200,000 clones, roughly 81% of them seen once, and the ten largest clones take approximately 5.1%. The sample comprised peripheral blood. Every receptor here comes from a woman between 65 and 79 years old with active or convalescent COVID-19.

This chain links TRBV5-6 with TRBJ2-7, with D maybe TRBD2 (6 bases). The ends were cut back, 4 bases at V and 6 bases at J, with 17 bases in the middle. Per germline, CDR1 SGHDT and CDR2 YYEEEE. CDR3 length: 14 amino acids. The CDR3, as DNA: TGTGCCAGCAGCCCGACGACTAGTCTGGTCGAGCAGTACTTC. The encoded protein is CASSPTTSLVEQYF.

J is TRBJ2-1 and V is TRBV4-1; TRBD2 agrees at 10 bases. The germline CDR1 and CDR2 sequences are MGHRA and YSYEKL. CDR3 length: 18 amino acids. The V segment lost 1 base and the J segment 5 bases; nucleotides outside the gene matches: 11. CDR3 loop: CASSQGLPLSGRHNEQFF. The CDR3 nucleotides read TGCGCCAGCAGCCAAGGTTTACCTCTTAGCGGGAGGCACAATGAGCAGTTCTTC.

Here the CDR3 reads CASRTGQSGNTIYF. CDR3 DNA: TGTGCCAGCAGAACGGGACAATCTGGAAACACCATATATTTT. The J gene is TRBJ1-3, the V gene TRBV2; weak D call: TRBD1 (6 bases). Trimming cost V 6 bases and J 1 base, with 10 bases left between them. This CDR3 contains 14 residues. Germline V gene data show CDR1 as SNHLY and CDR2 as FYNNEI.

Only a few counts were recorded for this clone. The chain is built from TRBV27 and TRBJ1-1; 7 bases are shared with TRBD1. This CDR3 is 13 amino acids long. Germline assignment: CDR1 MNHEY and CDR2 SMNVEV (reference sequence). J gave up 7 bases and V 7 bases, and 9 bases lay outside the gene matches. CDR3 loop: CASTPGQQLEAFF. The CDR3 coding sequence is TGTGCCAGCACCCCGGGACAGCAACTTGAAGCTTTCTTT.

This clone showed up just once. The genes are TRBV19 and TRBJ2-2; D remains unclear. The CDR3 is 15 amino acids. V dropped 0 bases and J dropped 5 bases, with 10 bases sitting between them. Germline V lookup: CDR1 LNHDA, CDR2 SQIVND (reference sequence). CDR3 sequence: CASSIDRRETGELFF. The CDR3 coding sequence is TGTGCCAGTAGTATAGATCGGAGAGAGACCGGGGAGCTGTTTTTT.

The chain uses TRBV5-6 and TRBJ2-7, with 9 bases that match TRBD2. In germline, CDR1 is SGHDT, CDR2 YYEEEE. The CDR3 has 15 amino acids. Losses at the gene ends were 4 bases for V and 2 bases for J; bases not matched to a gene: 7. The CDR3 reads CASSVSGRPPYEQYF. DNA for the CDR3: TGTGCCAGCAGCGTGAGCGGGAGGCCACCCTACGAGCAGTACTTC.

This clone was detected once. The chain carries TRBV5-1 and TRBJ2-4; 10 bases line up with TRBD1. CDR1 is SGHRS and CDR2 is YFSETQ in the germline V gene. Trimming cost V 7 bases and J 7 bases; bases outside gene matches: 11. The CDR3 is 15 residues long. In DNA form, the CDR3 reads TGCGCCAGCCTCTCCTCCCCGGGACAGGGGAACATTCAGTACTTC. Encoded protein: CASLSSPGQGNIQYF. Together with reference TRBV5-1 and TRBJ2-4, the CDR3 gives the full variable domain: KAGVTQTPRYLIKTRGQQVTLSCSPISGHRSVSWYQQTPGQGLQFLFEYFSETQRNKGNFPGRFSGRQFSNSRSEMNVSTLELGDSALYLCASLSSPGQGNIQYFGAGTRLSVL.

This clone was recorded once. This chain connects TRBV6-2 or TRBV6-3 to TRBJ1-3; weak D call: TRBD1 (6 bases). Germline CDR1 MNHEY, CDR2 SVGEGT. This CDR3 contains 17 residues. V lost 3 bases and J 1 base, leaving 16 bases between the germline ends. The CDR3 nucleotides are TGTGCCAGCAGTTATTACAGGGCTCTAGAATCTGGAAACACCATATATTTT. Translated, it gives CASSYYRALESGNTIYF.

This chain connects TRBV9 to TRBJ1-5; possibly TRBD1 for D (6 bases). Trimming shortened V by 0 bases and J by 6 bases, and 7 bases separated the two germline ends. From germline, CDR1 is SGDLS and CDR2 YYNGEE. This CDR3 contains 13 residues. CDR3: CASSVGGGQPQHF. CDR3 DNA: TGTGCCAGCAGCGTAGGAGGGGGTCAGCCCCAGCATTTT.

This clone was counted between two and nine times. The chain links TRBV10-3 to TRBJ1-1; D remains unclear. Trimming took off 0 bases at V and 0 bases at J, with 8 bases between the two ends. Germline V lookup: CDR1 ENHRY, CDR2 SYGVKD. This CDR3 has 15 amino acids. The DNA for the CDR3 is TGTGCCATCAGTGAGTCTCAGGACTTGAACACTGAAGCTTTCTTT. Its protein is CAISESQDLNTEAFF.

This clone turned up a few times. The chain is built from TRBV5-1 and TRBJ2-1, with D perhaps TRBD2 (6 bases). V shed 4 bases and J shed 4 bases, with 12 bases lying between them. The CDR3 runs to 14 residues. Germline V gene sequence: CDR1 SGHRS, CDR2 YFSETQ. The CDR3 DNA reads as TGCGCCAGCAGCCGCGCTAGCGATTACAATGAGCAGTTCTTC. Its protein product is CASSRASDYNEQFF.

The V call is TRBV6-5, the J call TRBJ1-3; D is perhaps TRBD1 (6 bases). Per the germline V gene, CDR1 is MNHEY and CDR2 is SVGAGI. The CDR3 extends over 14 amino acids. The V gene lost 7 bases and the J gene lost 0 bases, with 10 bases spanning the gap. CDR3 nucleotide sequence: TGTGCCAGCAATGGGACACCCTCTGGAAACACCATATATTTT. Protein: CASNGTPSGNTIYF.

The genes are TRBV5-4 and TRBJ2-1; 7 bases match TRBD2. This CDR3 contains 15 residues. Germline V gene lookup returns CDR1 SGHNT and CDR2 YYREEE (reference sequence). V lost 5 bases, J lost 2 bases, and 7 bases stayed unmatched. The CDR3 region has the DNA TGTGCCAGCAGACCGGAGGGAGGGGCCTACAATGAGCAGTTCTTC. Its protein product is CASRPEGGAYNEQFF. Based on the CDR3 plus reference TRBV5-4 and TRBJ2-1, the full variable domain is ETGVTQSPTHLIKTRGQQVTLRCSSQSGHNTVSWYQQALGQGPQFIFQYYREEENGRGNFPPRFSGLQFPNYSSELNVNALELDDSALYLCASRPEGGAYNEQFFGPGTRLTVL.

This clone has just a few counts. The rearrangement joins TRBV6-1 to TRBJ1-5, with D perhaps TRBD1 (5 bases). This CDR3 contains 16 residues. The germline V and J ends were trimmed by 1 base and 7 bases, with 17 bases remaining between them. Germline V CDR1 and CDR2: MNHNS, SASEGT. This chain's CDR3 is CASSEGQGKVWQPQHF. CDR3 nucleotide sequence: TGTGCCAGCAGTGAAGGGCAGGGAAAGGTGTGGCAGCCCCAGCATTTT.

The J gene is TRBJ2-7, the V gene TRBV18; 7 positions agree with TRBD2. V lost 2 bases to trimming and J lost 3 bases; unmatched junction nucleotides: 7. This CDR3 contains 15 residues. Germline CDR1 reads KGHSH; CDR2 reads LQKENI. The CDR3 loop reads CASSPMTSTYYEQYF. For the CDR3, the DNA is TGTGCCAGCTCACCAATGACTAGCACGTACTACGAGCAGTACTTC.

This chain connects TRBV4-1 to TRBJ1-6; no definite D call. The CDR3 runs to 12 residues. Germline V gene data show CDR1 as MGHRA and CDR2 as YSYEKL. V was pared by 1 base and J by 9 bases, with 4 bases between. CDR3 in amino acids: CASSQGLSPLHF. CDR3 nucleotides: TGCGCCAGCAGCCAAGGGCTTTCACCCCTCCACTTT.

The DNA for the CDR3 is TGTGCCAGCAGCTTAGCGGGAGTGTATGAGCAGTTCTTC. This sequence encodes CASSLAGVYEQFF. The gene calls are TRBV7-6 and TRBJ2-1, with D tentatively TRBD2 (5 bases). V was cut by 0 bases and J by 8 bases, with 8 bases left in between. Germline V gives CDR1 SGHVS, CDR2 FNYEAQ. This CDR3 has 13 amino acids.

The chain couples TRBV27 to TRBJ2-2; D is ambiguous. The germline CDR1 and CDR2 sequences are MNHEY and SMNVEV (reference sequence). V was clipped by 6 bases and J by 1 base, with 12 bases between them. The length of the CDR3 is 15 residues. The CDR3 region is CASSPRSLNTGELFF. In DNA, the CDR3 is TGTGCCAGCAGCCCCAGGTCTTTGAACACCGGGGAGCTGTTTTTT.

This clone was counted a few times. The CDR3 DNA reads TGTGCCAGCAGTTTGGACAGTTATGTGATGGGCGAGCAGTACTTC. This encodes CASSLDSYVMGEQYF. The chain combines TRBV2 with TRBJ2-7; weak D call: TRBD1 (6 bases). The CDR3 spans 15 residues. V lost 5 bases to trimming and J lost 6 bases, with 20 bases between them. Germline lookup yields CDR1 SNHLY and CDR2 FYNNEI.

The chain links TRBV7-9 to TRBJ2-1; 7 bases are a match to TRBD2. Looked up from germline, CDR1 is SEHNR and CDR2 is FQNEAQ (reference sequence). The J segment lost 2 bases and the V segment lost 5 bases, leaving 6 bases of the junction unmatched. This CDR3 has 15 amino acids. The chain's CDR3 is CASSPGLAAYNEQFF. CDR3 coding DNA: TGTGCCAGCAGCCCTGGTCTAGCGGCCTACAATGAGCAGTTCTTC.

This clone was recorded only once. This chain links TRBV6-5 with TRBJ1-1, with D possibly TRBD1 on 5 matching bases. Germline CDR1 MNHEY, CDR2 SVGAGI. V was clipped by 9 bases and J by 5 bases, with 16 bases between them. There are 13 residues in the CDR3. The CDR3 DNA reads TGTGCCAGTTGCCGGGCCTCAGGGACTGAAGCTTTCTTT. Protein: CASCRASGTEAFF.

About this clone itself: The sample holds other DNA sequences that translate to the same CDR3. The V and J genes are TRBV29-1 and TRBJ2-5; D might be TRBD2 (6 bases). V gave up 4 bases and J gave up 2 bases, with 8 bases separating them. The CDR3 extends over 12 amino acids. Germline V CDR1 and CDR2: SQVTM, ANQGSEA. The CDR3 loop reads CSVAAGQETQYF. Here the CDR3 DNA reads TGCAGCGTTGCGGCGGGACAAGAGACCCAGTACTTC.

The genes are TRBV18 and TRBJ1-1; TRBD1 agrees at 11 bases. CDR1 is KGHSH and CDR2 is LQKENI in the germline V gene. Unmatched junction bases numbered 6, after V lost 2 bases and J lost 1 base. The CDR3 loop spans 17 amino acids. In nucleotides, the CDR3 is TGTGCCAGCTCACCATTAGGACAGGGGGCCGGGAACACTGAAGCTTTCTTT. Translation: CASSPLGQGAGNTEAFF.

CDR3 residues: CASSLGGANYGYTF. CDR3 DNA sequence: TGCGCCAGCAGCTTGGGAGGTGCTAACTATGGCTACACCTTC. This rearrangement joins TRBV5-1 to TRBJ1-2; D is unresolved. The CDR3 contains 14 residues. V lost 0 bases, J lost 0 bases, and 6 bases lay in between. Germline CDR1 SGHRS, CDR2 YFSETQ. Filled out from reference TRBV5-1 and TRBJ1-2, the complete variable domain reads KAGVTQTPRYLIKTRGQQVTLSCSPISGHRSVSWYQQTPGQGLQFLFEYFSETQRNKGNFPGRFSGRQFSNSRSEMNVSTLELGDSALYLCASSLGGANYGYTFGSGTRLTVV.

The chain employs TRBV11-2 and TRBJ2-3; D gene uncertain. V lost 5 bases to trimming and J lost 2 bases, with 2 bases between them. Germline CDR1 and CDR2: SGHAT and FQNNGV. The CDR3 runs to 11 residues. CDR3 DNA: TGTGCCAGCAGCCACACAGATACGCAGTATTTT. It yields the protein CASSHTDTQYF.

The chain recombines TRBV19 with TRBJ1-6; 7 bases are shared with TRBD1. The CDR3 length is 13 residues. J was trimmed by 7 bases and V by 6 bases; bases with no gene match: 3. The germline V gene has CDR1 LNHDA and CDR2 SQIVND (reference sequence). The CDR3 is CASRTGSNSPLHF. The DNA of the CDR3 is TGTGCCAGTAGGACAGGGTCCAATTCACCCCTCCACTTT.